This T cell receptor (beta chain) appears in the sequencing data of a study of regulatory T cells in long-lasting Graves disease. CDR1 is MNHNS and CDR2 is SASEGT in the germline V gene. V lost 6 bases to trimming and J lost 4 bases, with 9 bases between them. The CDR3 contains 12 residues. Time point in this sample: persistent/refractory GD, antithyroid drugs over 5 years with positive TRAb. RNA extracted from PBMCs served as the sequencing template. The guidelines of the American Thyroid Association were the basis for diagnosing Graves' disease. Study conclusions and caveats: Patients with persistent disease shared over 2,500 public clonotypes, outpacing the 966 shared by new patients. Newly diagnosed disease favored TRBV20-1 and TRBJ2-1 over persistent disease.

Relying on iRepertoire HTBI primers and Arm-PCR of CDR3 regions, the team built TCR beta libraries. TCRdb reprocessed the multiplex PCR reads with MiXCR, giving one entry per CDR3 protein. The table has almost 350,000 distinct CDR3 sequences, about 18% seen once. In its sample, this clonotype was seen many times. Antigen: not known. The rearrangement links TRBV6-1 to TRBJ1-2; D ambiguous. The clonotype comes from a female donor with Graves disease. The sample here was peripheral blood mononuclear cells (PBMCs), taken when the disease was refractory, from a patient treated with antithyroid drugs. The CDR3 protein is CASSDAAYGYTF. CDR3 nucleotides: TGTGCCAGCAGCGACGCCGCCTATGGCTACACCTTC.